This T cell receptor (beta chain) was observed in a study of shared clonotypes between healthy human individuals. Overall study results and limits: Among a handful of donors, approximately 5% of naive CD4 clonotypes were found in common.

CDR3 length equals 12 residues. V lost 7 bases and J 4 bases, leaving 10 bases between the germline ends. Per the germline V gene, CDR1 is LNHDA and CDR2 is SQIVND (reference sequence). A word on this clone: Antigen: not known.

Cells designated naive CD8 were CD45RO-negative and were positively selected for CCR7, with terminally differentiated effector memory CD45RA+ cells excluded. Clones were read by immunoSEQ multiplex PCR, and TCRdb kept only the in-frame ones, dropping some. The repertoire holds approximately 2,200,000 clones, with just over 90% as singletons. J is TRBJ1-2 and V is TRBV19, with D possibly TRBD1 on 5 matching bases. This receptor was obtained from a man younger than 35 in good health. Some clones in this sample may be carry-over from other donors' samples. The sequenced material came from naive CD8+ T cells from PBMCs. CDR3 bases: TGTGCCAGTAATCGACAGAGCTATGGCTACACCTTC. Amino acid sequence: CASNRQSYGYTF.